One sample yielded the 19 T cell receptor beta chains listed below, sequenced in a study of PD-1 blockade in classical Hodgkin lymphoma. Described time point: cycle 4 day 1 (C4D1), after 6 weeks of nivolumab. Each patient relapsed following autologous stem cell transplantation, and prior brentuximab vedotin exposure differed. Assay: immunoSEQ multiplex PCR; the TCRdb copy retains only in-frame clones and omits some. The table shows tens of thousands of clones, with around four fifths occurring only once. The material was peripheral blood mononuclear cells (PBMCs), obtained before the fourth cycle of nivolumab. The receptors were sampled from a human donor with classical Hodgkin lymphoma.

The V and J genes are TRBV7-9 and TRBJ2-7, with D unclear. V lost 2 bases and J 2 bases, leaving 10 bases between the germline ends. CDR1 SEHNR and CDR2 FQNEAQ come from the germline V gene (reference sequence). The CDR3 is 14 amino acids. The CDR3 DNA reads TGTGCCAGCAGCTTACAGGCCTTAACCTACGAGCAGTACTTC. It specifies CASSLQALTYEQYF.

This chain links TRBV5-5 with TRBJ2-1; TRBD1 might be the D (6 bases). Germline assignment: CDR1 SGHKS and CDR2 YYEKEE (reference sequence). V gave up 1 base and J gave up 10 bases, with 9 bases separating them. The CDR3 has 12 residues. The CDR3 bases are TGTGCCAGCAGCTTGTTAGGACAGGAGCAGTTCTTC. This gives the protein CASSLLGQEQFF.

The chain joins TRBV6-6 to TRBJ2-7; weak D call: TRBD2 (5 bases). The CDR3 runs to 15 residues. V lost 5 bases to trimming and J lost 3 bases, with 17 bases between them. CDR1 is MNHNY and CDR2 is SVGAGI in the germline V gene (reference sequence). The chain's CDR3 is CASSPPGERYYEQYF. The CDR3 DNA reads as TGTGCCAGCAGTCCCCCCGGGGAACGATACTACGAGCAGTACTTC.

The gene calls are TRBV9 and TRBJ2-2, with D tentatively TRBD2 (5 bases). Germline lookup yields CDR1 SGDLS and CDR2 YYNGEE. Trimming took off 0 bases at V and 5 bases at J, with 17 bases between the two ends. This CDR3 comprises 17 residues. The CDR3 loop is CASSVDVGSLVTGELFF. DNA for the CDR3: TGTGCCAGCAGCGTAGACGTAGGGAGCCTCGTGACCGGGGAGCTGTTTTTT.

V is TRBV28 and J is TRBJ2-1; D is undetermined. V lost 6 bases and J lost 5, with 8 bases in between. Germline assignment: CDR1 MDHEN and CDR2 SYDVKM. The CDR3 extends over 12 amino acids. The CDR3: CASSYTNNEQFF. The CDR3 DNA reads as TGTGCCAGCAGCTACACAAACAATGAGCAGTTCTTC.

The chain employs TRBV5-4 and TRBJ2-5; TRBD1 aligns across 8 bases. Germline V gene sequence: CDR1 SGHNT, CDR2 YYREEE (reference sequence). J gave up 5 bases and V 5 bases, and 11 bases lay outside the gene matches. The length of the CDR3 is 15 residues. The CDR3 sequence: CASRMDREKWETQYF. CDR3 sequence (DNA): TGTGCCAGCAGGATGGACAGGGAAAAATGGGAGACCCAGTACTTC.

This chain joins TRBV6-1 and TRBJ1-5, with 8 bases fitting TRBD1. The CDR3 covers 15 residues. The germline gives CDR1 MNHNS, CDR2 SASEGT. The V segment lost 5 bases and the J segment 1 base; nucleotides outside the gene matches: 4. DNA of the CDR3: TGTGCCAGCAGTTTCCGGGACAGGAGCAATCAGCCCCAGCATTTT. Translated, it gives CASSFRDRSNQPQHF.

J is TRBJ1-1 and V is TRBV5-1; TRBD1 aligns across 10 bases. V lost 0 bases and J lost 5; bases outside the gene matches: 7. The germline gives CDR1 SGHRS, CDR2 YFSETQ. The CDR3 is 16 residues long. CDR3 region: CASSLEPTGGETEAFF. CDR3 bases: TGCGCCAGCAGCTTGGAGCCGACAGGGGGCGAGACTGAAGCTTTCTTT.

In DNA form, the CDR3 reads TGTGCCAGCTCGTCCCTAGCGGGCCAGTACAATGAGCAGTTCTTC. Translated: CASSSLAGQYNEQFF. The chain combines TRBV18 with TRBJ2-1, with TRBD2 matching over 8 bases. V lost 6 bases, J lost 4 bases, and 8 bases stayed unmatched. This CDR3 has 15 residues. CDR1 is KGHSH, CDR2 LQKENI, per germline.

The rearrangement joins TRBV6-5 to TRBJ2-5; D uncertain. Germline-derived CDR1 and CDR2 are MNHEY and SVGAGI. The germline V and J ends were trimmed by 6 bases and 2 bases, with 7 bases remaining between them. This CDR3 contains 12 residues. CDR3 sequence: CASSPSQETQYF. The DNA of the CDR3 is TGTGCCAGCAGCCCCTCGCAAGAGACCCAGTACTTC.

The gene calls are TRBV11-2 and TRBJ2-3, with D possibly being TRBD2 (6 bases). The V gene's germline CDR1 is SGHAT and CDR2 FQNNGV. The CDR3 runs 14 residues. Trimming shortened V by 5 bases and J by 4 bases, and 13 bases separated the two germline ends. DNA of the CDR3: TGTGCCAGCAGCCTTCGACTAGTAGCAGATACGCAGTATTTT. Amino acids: CASSLRLVADTQYF.

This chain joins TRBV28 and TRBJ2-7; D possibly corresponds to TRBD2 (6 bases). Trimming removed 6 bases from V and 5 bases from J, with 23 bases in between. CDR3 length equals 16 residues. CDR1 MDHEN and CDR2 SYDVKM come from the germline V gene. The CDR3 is CASSRLEALVADEQYF. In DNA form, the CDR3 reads TGTGCCAGCAGCCGTCTAGAGGCTCTGGTAGCGGACGAGCAGTACTTC.

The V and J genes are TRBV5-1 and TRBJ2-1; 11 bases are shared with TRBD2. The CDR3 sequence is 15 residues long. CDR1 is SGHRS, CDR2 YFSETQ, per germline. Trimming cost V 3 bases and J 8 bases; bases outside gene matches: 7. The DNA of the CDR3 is TGCGCCAGCAGCTGGGGACTAGCGGAAGTGGATGAGCAGTTCTTC. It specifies CASSWGLAEVDEQFF.

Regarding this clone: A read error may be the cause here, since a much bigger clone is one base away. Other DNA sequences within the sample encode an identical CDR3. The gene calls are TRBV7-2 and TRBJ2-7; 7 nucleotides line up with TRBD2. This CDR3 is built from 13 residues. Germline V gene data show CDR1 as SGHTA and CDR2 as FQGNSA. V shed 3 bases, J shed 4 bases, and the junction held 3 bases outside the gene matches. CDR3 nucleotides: TGTGCCAGCAGCTTTGGACTAGTTTACGAGCAGTACTTC. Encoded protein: CASSFGLVYEQYF. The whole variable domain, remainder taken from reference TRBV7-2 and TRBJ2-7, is GAGVSQSPSNKVTEKGKDVELRCDPISGHTALYWYRQSLGQGLEFLIYFQGNSAPDKSGLPSDRFSAERTGGSVSTLTIQRTQQEDSAVYLCASSFGLVYEQYFGPGTRLTVT.

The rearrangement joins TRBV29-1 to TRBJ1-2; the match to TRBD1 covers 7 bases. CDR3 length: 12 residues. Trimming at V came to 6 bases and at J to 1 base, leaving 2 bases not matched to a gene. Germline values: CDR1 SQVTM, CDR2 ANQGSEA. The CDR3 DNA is TGCAGCGTCGGACAGGTTAACTATGGCTACACCTTC. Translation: CSVGQVNYGYTF.

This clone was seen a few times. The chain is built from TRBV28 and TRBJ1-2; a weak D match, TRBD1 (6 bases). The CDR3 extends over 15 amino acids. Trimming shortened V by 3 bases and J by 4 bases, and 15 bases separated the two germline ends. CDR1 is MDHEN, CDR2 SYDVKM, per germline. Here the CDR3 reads CASSLTDSQIYGYTF. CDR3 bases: TGTGCCAGCAGTTTGACGGACAGTCAGATCTATGGCTACACCTTC.

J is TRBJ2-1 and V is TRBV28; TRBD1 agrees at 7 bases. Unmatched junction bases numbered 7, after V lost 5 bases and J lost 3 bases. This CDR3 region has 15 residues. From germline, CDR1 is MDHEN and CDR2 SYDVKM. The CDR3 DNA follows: TGTGCCAGCAGTCTCGACAGGGAACTCTACAATGAGCAGTTCTTC. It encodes CASSLDRELYNEQFF.

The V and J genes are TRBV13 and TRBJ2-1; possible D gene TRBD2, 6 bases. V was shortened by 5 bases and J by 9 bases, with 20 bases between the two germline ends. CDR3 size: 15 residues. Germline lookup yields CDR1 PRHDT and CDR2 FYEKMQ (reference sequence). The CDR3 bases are TGTGCCAGCAGCCCATTAGCGGAGCTAAGGGTTGAGCAGTTCTTC. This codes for CASSPLAELRVEQFF. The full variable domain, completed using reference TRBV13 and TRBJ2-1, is AAGVIQSPRHLIKEKRETATLKCYPIPRHDTVYWYQQGPGQDPQFLISFYEKMQSDKGSIPDRFSAQQFSDYHSELNMSSLELGDSALYFCASSPLAELRVEQFFGPGTRLTVL.

The CDR3 reads CASSLGVGNSPLHF. CDR3 DNA: TGTGCCAGCAGCTTAGGCGTTGGGAATTCACCCCTCCACTTT. The V call is TRBV13, the J call TRBJ1-6; no definite D call. Germline V gene data show CDR1 as PRHDT and CDR2 as FYEKMQ (reference sequence). V was clipped by 0 bases and J by 7 bases, with 7 bases between them. The CDR3 length is 14 residues.